This T cell receptor (beta chain) was retrieved from a study of T cell changes during pregnancy in multiple sclerosis. Libraries were prepared by immunoSEQ multiplex PCR; TCRdb keeps only in-frame clonotypes and omits some of them. The table shows some 96,000 clones, with over 80% occurring only once. V gave up 4 bases and J gave up 15 bases, with 7 bases separating them. The CDR3 contains 9 residues. CDR1 is LNHDA, CDR2 SQIVND, per germline (reference sequence). In this sample, this clone turned up once. The genes are TRBV19 and TRBJ1-5; no definite D call. The origin of this receptor is a female donor with multiple sclerosis, enrolled in a pregnancy study. Sequencing used peripheral blood, obtained after pregnancy. The CDR3 nucleotides are TGTGCCAGTAGTACCCTCCCGCATTTT. It encodes CASSTLPHF.